This TCR beta chain appears in the sequencing data of a study of cytomegalovirus exposure and HLA in healthy donors. Whole-study results and caveats: Later analysis associated a missense DCLRE1C variant with TCR beta V- and J-gene trimming.

Concerning this clone: What it binds is not known.

PCR involved 60 Vbeta and 13 Jbeta primers. The method was immunoSEQ multiplex PCR; TCRdb's version includes in-frame clones alone and lacks a portion of them. The sample has some 220,000 clones, around 80% seen once. The germline V gene has CDR1 SGHTA and CDR2 FQGNSA. The CDR3 covers 16 residues. V lost 5 bases to trimming and J lost 4 bases, with 18 bases between them. The clonotype comes from a boy aged 5-17 years in good health and CMV-seronegative. The chain recombines TRBV7-2 with TRBJ1-3, with a weak D call TRBD1 (5 bases). Sample: PBMCs. The CDR3 reads CASSASGAGSGNTIYF. The CDR3, as DNA: TGTGCCAGCAGCGCCAGTGGGGCAGGGTCGGGAAACACCATATATTTT.